This T cell receptor (beta chain) emerged from a study of control samples from healthy donors and cancer patients. CDR1 is SGHKS, CDR2 YYEKEE, per germline (reference sequence). V lost 3 bases to trimming and J lost 5 bases; unmatched junction nucleotides: 4. CDR3 length: 13 amino acids. The method was immunoSEQ multiplex PCR; TCRdb's version includes in-frame clones alone and lacks a portion of them. This sample has about 130,000 clones, with roughly 92% found just once. The material sequenced was blood. The rearrangement joins TRBV5-5 to TRBJ1-1; 7 bases are shared with TRBD1. The receptor was isolated from a man between 18 and 29 years old in good health. The CDR3 coding sequence is TGTGCCAGCAGCTACAGGGGAGGGACTGAAGCTTTCTTT. Protein sequence: CASSYRGGTEAFF.